The 20 T cell receptor beta chains given below trace back to one sample, sequenced in a study of CD8+CD57+ T cells in acquired aplastic anemia. Genomic DNA templated the TCR beta VDJ and CDR3 profiling. TCRdb re-analysed the reads in MiXCR, keeping a single row per CDR3 protein. The data show more than 250,000 distinct CDR3 sequences, approximately 57% seen once. The sample was sorted CD4+, CD8+, or CD8+CD57+ T cells (not recorded which) from PBMCs. All receptors come from a human donor with severe aplastic anemia or a healthy control (not recorded which).

In its sample, this clonotype was seen once. V usage is TRBV13 and J usage is TRBJ1-1; the D is unclear. The length of the CDR3 is 12 residues. In germline, CDR1 is PRHDT, CDR2 FYEKMQ (reference sequence). Trimming left V 7 bases short and J 5 bases short, with 11 bases between. The CDR3 reads CASTASWTEAFF. CDR3 nucleotide sequence: TGTGCCAGCACCGCTTCTTGGACTGAAGCTTTCTTT.

This rearrangement joins TRBV2 to TRBJ2-5; 10 bases align to TRBD2. V lost 1 base, J lost 3 bases, and 2 bases stayed unmatched. The germline gives CDR1 SNHLY, CDR2 FYNNEI. The CDR3 covers 15 residues. CDR3 sequence: CASSEGAGGEETQYF. CDR3 in DNA: TGTGCCAGCAGTGAAGGAGCGGGGGGGGAAGAGACCCAGTACTTC. Full variable domain (outside the CDR3, taken from reference TRBV2 and TRBJ2-5): EPEVTQTPSHQVTQMGQEVILRCVPISNHLYFYWYRQILGQKVEFLVSFYNNEISEKSEIFDDQFSVERPDGSNFTLKIRSTKLEDSAMYFCASSEGAGGEETQYFGPGTRLLVL.

This chain joins TRBV5-6 and TRBJ2-3; TRBD1 or TRBD2 may be the D gene (6 bases each). V was pared by 3 bases and J by 6 bases, with 8 bases between. Germline loops: CDR1 SGHDT, CDR2 YYEEEE. The CDR3 sequence is 12 residues long. Here the CDR3 reads CASSWGADTQYF. Written as DNA, the CDR3 is TGTGCCAGCAGCTGGGGGGCTGATACGCAGTATTTT.

The rearrangement links TRBV25-1 to TRBJ2-2, with 10 bases that match TRBD2. The V segment lost 5 bases and the J segment 9 bases; nucleotides outside the gene matches: 24. The V gene's germline CDR1 is MGHDK and CDR2 SYGVNS. The CDR3 runs 20 residues. CDR3 protein: CASSPSSLERGGSAAWELFF. CDR3 DNA sequence: TGTGCCAGCAGTCCTTCCTCTCTAGAGCGGGGGGGAAGCGCGGCCTGGGAGCTGTTTTTT.

A remark on this clonotype: This CDR3 is missing its conserved last phenylalanine or tryptophan, likely due to a read error. The chain has TRBV11-3 and TRBJ2-7; D gene unclear. Between the trimmed V and J ends, which lost 4 bases and 6 bases, there was a span of 7 bases. The CDR3 length is 11 residues. Germline V gene data show CDR1 as SGHNT and CDR2 as YENEEA. DNA for the CDR3: TGTGCCAGCAGCTCAAGGGTCGAGCAGTACTGC. This encodes CASSSRVEQYC.

The chain recombines TRBV7-8 with TRBJ2-5; D ambiguous. V lost 5 bases, J lost 5 bases, and 15 bases lay in between. Germline V CDR1 and CDR2: SGHVS, FQNEAQ. The CDR3 totals 14 residues. The CDR3 nucleotides are TGTGCCAGCAGCCGGAACCAAGACCCTGAGACCCAGTACTTC. Translation: CASSRNQDPETQYF.

The genes are TRBV9 and TRBJ1-3; TRBD1 might be the D (5 bases). V was cut by 0 bases and J by 4 bases, with 14 bases left in between. Germline values: CDR1 SGDLS, CDR2 YYNGEE. This CDR3 region has 16 residues. The chain's CDR3 is CASSVAAGSGGNTIYF. In nucleotides, the CDR3 is TGTGCCAGCAGCGTAGCTGCAGGGTCGGGGGGAAACACCATATATTTT.

In this sample, this clonotype turned up many times. The V call is TRBV11-2, the J call TRBJ1-4; tentative D call: TRBD1 (6 bases). This CDR3 comprises 13 residues. Germline loops: CDR1 SGHAT, CDR2 FQNNGV. The ends were cut back, 3 bases at V and 4 bases at J, with 6 bases in the middle. CDR3 DNA sequence: TGTGCCAGCAGCTTCAGGGGTAATGAAAAACTGTTTTTT. This sequence encodes CASSFRGNEKLFF.

The V call is TRBV10-3, the J call TRBJ2-2, with 8 positions matching TRBD1. The CDR3 contains 14 residues. Losses at the gene ends were 8 bases for V and 1 base for J; bases not matched to a gene: 3. Per the germline V gene, CDR1 is ENHRY and CDR2 is SYGVKD. CDR3 sequence (DNA): TGTGCCATCTCCGGGACAGGGAACACCGGGGAGCTGTTTTTT. It translates to CAISGTGNTGELFF.

The CDR3 DNA reads TGTGCCAGCAGGAACAGGATCTACGAGCAGTACTTC. Protein: CASRNRIYEQYF. The chain couples TRBV6-6 to TRBJ2-7, with D perhaps TRBD1 (5 bases). Germline V gene lookup returns CDR1 MNHNY and CDR2 SVGAGI (reference sequence). V dropped 6 bases and J dropped 3 bases, with 9 bases sitting between them. The CDR3 has 12 amino acids.

This chain joins TRBV5-1 and TRBJ1-1; tentatively, D is TRBD1 (6 bases). There are 12 residues in the CDR3. CDR1 is SGHRS, CDR2 YFSETQ, per germline. V was pared by 4 bases and J by 5 bases, with 9 bases between. The CDR3, as DNA: TGCGCCAGCAGCGGTGACAGGACTGAAGCTTTCTTT. It specifies CASSGDRTEAFF.

CDR3 coding DNA: TGTGCCATCAGTGAGTCCGGCGGAGTGGTGACCCAGTACTTC. Translated: CAISESGGVVTQYF. The chain combines TRBV10-3 with TRBJ2-5; D gene unclear. V lost 0 bases, J lost 7 bases, and 12 bases lay in between. The CDR3 extends over 14 amino acids. CDR1 and CDR2 (germline): ENHRY, SYGVKD.

This clonotype showed up just a few times. V is TRBV5-5 and J is TRBJ1-1; D possibly corresponds to TRBD1 (5 bases). CDR3 length equals 16 residues. Germline assignment: CDR1 SGHKS and CDR2 YYEKEE (reference sequence). V lost 2 bases, J lost 1 base, and 15 bases lay in between. CDR3 sequence (DNA): TGTGCCAGCAGCTTCCTGGGGACCCTTGAGAACACTGAAGCTTTCTTT. Translation gives CASSFLGTLENTEAFF.

Here the CDR3 DNA reads TGTGCCACCAGCAGAGAACAGGGGGCGAGGGGGACTGAAGCTTTCTTT. Protein sequence: CATSREQGARGTEAFF. The chain has TRBV15 and TRBJ1-1; 9 nucleotides match TRBD1. The CDR3 length is 16 residues. From germline, CDR1 is LNHNV and CDR2 YYDKDF (reference sequence). After removal of 0 bases from V and 5 bases from J, the junction contained 7 bases not matched to a gene.

J is TRBJ2-7 and V is TRBV7-8; 7 nucleotides agree with TRBD1. This CDR3 region has 15 residues. Germline loops: CDR1 SGHVS, CDR2 FQNEAQ. Trimming at V came to 5 bases and at J to 3 bases, leaving 10 bases not matched to a gene. CDR3 sequence: CASSLWSRDSYEQYF. CDR3 DNA: TGTGCCAGCAGCCTGTGGTCCCGGGACAGCTACGAGCAGTACTTC.

This clonotype was observed at least ten times. V is TRBV6-5 and J is TRBJ2-2; D is undetermined. Germline V lookup: CDR1 MNHEY, CDR2 SVGAGI. CDR3 length: 13 amino acids. Trimming stripped 0 bases from V and 6 bases from J, with 5 bases between. The CDR3 protein is CASSYSLSGELFF. The CDR3 DNA reads TGTGCCAGCAGTTACTCGTTGTCCGGGGAGCTGTTTTTT.

This clonotype was counted between two and nine times. The chain has TRBV7-2 and TRBJ1-5; D not certain. The CDR3 totals 13 residues. V dropped 6 bases and J dropped 1 base, with 7 bases sitting between them. CDR1 and CDR2 (germline): SGHTA, FQGNSA. CDR3 protein: CASSEGSNQPQHF. The CDR3 DNA follows: TGTGCCAGCAGTGAAGGGAGCAATCAGCCCCAGCATTTT.

The V and J genes are TRBV7-9 and TRBJ1-6; TRBD1 is a possible D gene (6 bases). CDR3 length: 14 amino acids. Germline CDR1 and CDR2: SEHNR and FQNEAQ (reference sequence). The ends were cut back, 4 bases at V and 7 bases at J, with 11 bases in the middle. CDR3 region: CASSSDSPNSPLHF. Written as DNA, the CDR3 is TGTGCCAGCAGCTCGGACAGCCCCAATTCACCCCTCCACTTT. Variable domain in full (rest from reference TRBV7-9 and TRBJ1-6): DTGVSQNPRHKITKRGQNVTFRCDPISEHNRLYWYRQTLGQGPEFLTYFQNEAQLEKSRLLSDRFSAERPKGSFSTLEIQRTEQGDSAMYLCASSSDSPNSPLHFGNGTRLTVT.

Comments on this clonotype: Compared with germline, one end of the junction differs, possibly owing to a read error. The chain has TRBV5-1 and TRBJ2-7; D not resolved. The CDR3 is 13 residues long. CDR1 and CDR2 from the germline V gene are SGHRS and YFSETQ. Here the CDR3 reads CASSLLLEQRRCF. CDR3 DNA: TGCGCCAGCAGCTTGTTGTTAGAGCAGCGCAGATGCTTC.

In the case of this clonotype: A much larger clone lies a single base off, so this may be a read error. The chain employs TRBV12-3 or TRBV12-4 and TRBJ1-2; 10 nucleotides line up with TRBD1. V was clipped by 5 bases and J by 8 bases; unmatched bases: 11. This CDR3 has 15 amino acids. The CDR3 loop reads CASSDPGQGIVGYTF. DNA of the CDR3: TGTGCCAGCAGTGACCCGGGACAGGGGATTGTGGGCTACACCTTC.